Presented here are 10 T cell receptor beta chains from one specimen sequenced in a study of cytomegalovirus exposure and HLA in healthy donors (dated by TCRdb to 2016 to 2017). The library was generated by the immunoSEQ multiplex PCR assay. The multiplex PCR relied on a mix of 60 forward primers for TCR Vbeta segments and 13 reverse primers for TCR Jbeta segments. TCRdb provides this immuneACCESS table in a form limited to in-frame rearrangements. Some clones are lacking; in checked studies, under half of them reflect an unresolved V gene, and why the rest are absent is not known. The table of this sample itemizes 100,000 to 150,000 clones. The ten top clones hold around 2.2% of the sample. The specimen sequenced was PBMCs. The receptors derive from a man aged 40-55 years in good health and CMV-seronegative.

The V and J genes are TRBV7-9 and TRBJ1-5, with D possibly being TRBD1 (5 bases). Trimming shortened V by 5 bases and J by 2 bases, and 13 bases separated the two germline ends. Germline loops: CDR1 SEHNR, CDR2 FQNEAQ (reference sequence). The CDR3 length is 15 residues. The CDR3 loop is CASSPQGSGNQPQHF. As DNA, the CDR3 is TGTGCCAGCAGCCCGCAGGGAAGCGGCAATCAGCCCCAGCATTTT.

V usage is TRBV25-1 and J usage is TRBJ1-2, with D hard to call. V gave up 5 bases and J gave up 0 bases, with 13 bases separating them. CDR3 size: 15 residues. The germline V gene encodes CDR1 MGHDK and CDR2 SYGVNS. The CDR3 region has the DNA TGTGCCAGCAGTCTTGGGCCAGAGCCTAACTATGGCTACACCTTC. Translation gives CASSLGPEPNYGYTF.

The chain joins TRBV30 to TRBJ2-7; possible D gene TRBD2, 7 bases. The CDR3 runs 15 residues. V lost 0 bases, J lost 5 bases, and 17 bases lay in between. Germline V CDR1 and CDR2: GTSNPN, SVGIG (reference sequence). CDR3 nucleotide sequence: TGTGCCTGGAGTGTACCGGTGGGGGGGCGCGACGAGCAGTACTTC. Its protein product is CAWSVPVGGRDEQYF.

The rearrangement links TRBV9 to TRBJ2-3, with 8 nucleotides matching TRBD1. The CDR3 spans 16 residues. The trim removed 7 bases at V and 4 bases at J, leaving 14 bases unmatched. CDR1 is SGDLS, CDR2 YYNGEE, per germline. CDR3 protein: CASVDGDRGHPDTQYF. Written as DNA, the CDR3 is TGTGCCAGCGTTGATGGAGACAGGGGCCATCCAGATACGCAGTATTTT.

The chain is built from TRBV2 and TRBJ2-5; 8 bases align to TRBD2. The CDR3 has 15 residues. V gave up 4 bases and J gave up 5 bases; unmatched junction bases: 9. The germline V gene has CDR1 SNHLY and CDR2 FYNNEI. CDR3 amino acids: CASSVAAGEVETQYF. CDR3 sequence (DNA): TGTGCCAGCAGTGTTGCAGCGGGAGAGGTGGAGACCCAGTACTTC.

V is TRBV6-1 and J is TRBJ1-6; perhaps TRBD1 as D (5 bases). The CDR3 has 14 amino acids. Germline values: CDR1 MNHNS, CDR2 SASEGT. Trimming shortened V by 2 bases and J by 5 bases, and 7 bases separated the two germline ends. The CDR3 protein is CASSEPGNNSPLHF. The CDR3 DNA is TGTGCCAGCAGTGAACCAGGGAATAATTCACCCCTCCACTTT.

The chain combines TRBV19 with TRBJ1-1; D unclear. The V gene lost 3 bases and the J gene lost 2 bases, with 16 bases spanning the gap. The CDR3 covers 16 residues. The germline V gene encodes CDR1 LNHDA and CDR2 SQIVND (reference sequence). In DNA, the CDR3 is TGTGCCAGTAGTATGGAGGGCTTGGTGGTAAACACTGAAGCTTTCTTT. Amino acid sequence: CASSMEGLVVNTEAFF.

The chain is built from TRBV6-1 and TRBJ2-5, with TRBD2 as a possible D gene (5 bases). Germline lookup yields CDR1 MNHNS and CDR2 SASEGT. Trimming pared 2 bases from V and 0 bases from J, leaving 7 bases between. The CDR3 is 14 residues long. The CDR3 loop is CASSEKGDQETQYF. In DNA form, the CDR3 reads TGTGCCAGCAGTGAAAAGGGAGACCAAGAGACCCAGTACTTC.

The rearrangement uses TRBV5-5 and TRBJ2-1; TRBD1 is a possible D gene (5 bases). CDR1 is SGHKS and CDR2 is YYEKEE in the germline V gene (reference sequence). Trimming took off 3 bases at V and 5 bases at J, with 15 bases between the two ends. The CDR3 is 15 amino acids. CDR3 bases: TGTGCCAGCAGCTCCAGGGTTATTGTCGACAATGAGCAGTTCTTC. As protein: CASSSRVIVDNEQFF.

Concerning this clone itself: Mismatch with germline at one junction end may stem from a read error. The CDR3 loop is CASILGGFTEAFF. CDR3 DNA: TGTGCCAGCATTTTAGGAGGGTTCACTGAAGCTTTCTTT. The chain uses TRBV28 and TRBJ1-1; no clear D gene. Per the germline V gene, CDR1 is MDHEN and CDR2 is SYDVKM. The CDR3 spans 13 residues.